This T cell receptor beta chain appears in the sequencing data of a study of early T cells in non-severe SARS-CoV-2 infection. On the study more broadly: Alpha and beta chains were unpaired, from unsorted whole-blood bulk RNA.

Details on this clonotype: Its antigen remains unknown.

Individual cDNA molecules were tagged with unique molecular identifiers. TCRdb re-derived calls from the 5' RACE reads in MiXCR, one entry per CDR3 protein. This table holds roughly 65,000 distinct CDR3 sequences, 12% found once. Looked up from germline, CDR1 is KGHSH and CDR2 is LQKENI. J gave up 2 bases and V 4 bases, and 4 bases lay outside the gene matches. The CDR3 has 15 amino acids. Study-level findings and limits: The VDJdb matching leaned toward anti-spike CD8 responses and overlooked private and CD4 specificities.

The TCR was taken from an adult who was a healthcare worker with PCR-confirmed SARS-CoV-2 infection or an uninfected control (not recorded which). J is TRBJ2-7 and V is TRBV18; 11 nucleotides align to TRBD2. The sequenced sample consisted of whole blood. The CDR3 coding sequence is TGTGCCAGCTCACAGTCTAGCGGGGGGCCCTACGAGCAGTACTTC. This encodes CASSQSSGGPYEQYF.